Below, 5 T cell receptor beta chains from the same sample are listed, as sequenced in a study of blood T cell repertoires in COVID-19 (TCRdb year 2020). Library preparation employed the immunoSEQ multiplex PCR assay. This immuneACCESS table, as held by TCRdb, lists in-frame sequences with V and J called but not all clones. Of the missing ones, under half trace to an unresolved V gene in checked studies; the others have no known cause. The sample table lists 120,000 or so clones, more than 70% of them with a count of one. The top ten clonotypes cover about 5.5% of the sample. Input material: peripheral blood. The receptors come from a man older than 75 with active or convalescent COVID-19.

This rearrangement joins TRBV19 to TRBJ1-5; 9 positions agree with TRBD1. CDR3 length: 14 amino acids. J was trimmed by 4 bases and V by 5 bases; bases with no gene match: 3. Per the germline V gene, CDR1 is LNHDA and CDR2 is SQIVND (reference sequence). The CDR3 sequence: CASSFGQGNQPQHF. Written as DNA, the CDR3 is TGTGCCAGTAGTTTCGGACAGGGGAATCAGCCCCAGCATTTT.

This clone has just a few counts. The chain couples TRBV12-3 or TRBV12-4 to TRBJ1-2; 7 bases line up with TRBD1. This CDR3 spans 13 amino acids. The V segment lost 6 bases and the J segment 7 bases; nucleotides outside the gene matches: 8. CDR3 residues: CASSAGTAVGYTF. In nucleotides, the CDR3 is TGTGCCAGCAGCGCCGGGACAGCTGTTGGCTACACCTTC.

The chain is built from TRBV5-8 and TRBJ1-4, with D unresolved. The germline gives CDR1 SGHTS, CDR2 YDEGEE. Deletions cut 3 bases from V and 0 bases from J, with 15 bases between. The CDR3 sequence is 17 residues long. The CDR3 DNA sequence: TGTGCCAGCAGCTCCTCCGTTGGGAGTGCAACTAATGAAAAACTGTTTTTT. Its translation is CASSSSVGSATNEKLFF.

The rearrangement uses TRBV18 and TRBJ2-3; D not certain. The CDR3 loop spans 13 amino acids. The V and J ends lost 4 bases and 0 bases respectively, with 5 bases between them. CDR1 KGHSH and CDR2 LQKENI come from the germline V gene. The DNA of the CDR3 is TGTGCCAGCTCACTACAGAGCACAGATACGCAGTATTTT. It yields the protein CASSLQSTDTQYF.

This clone has only one observation. The rearrangement joins TRBV5-4 to TRBJ2-3; TRBD2 agrees at 8 bases. Losses at the gene ends were 3 bases for V and 1 base for J; bases not matched to a gene: 1. Germline CDR1 is SGHNT and CDR2 is YYREEE (reference sequence). There are 14 residues in the CDR3. CDR3 sequence (DNA): TGTGCCAGCAGCTCAGCGGGGGGCACAGATACGCAGTATTTT. Protein sequence: CASSSAGGTDTQYF.